The rows below give T cell receptor beta chains drawn from one sample of a study of blood T cells in healthy people across ages. TCRdb ran MiXCR on the 5' RACE reads and lists one entry per CDR3 protein. This sample has 550,000 to 750,000 distinct CDR3 sequences, with more than 20% found just once. Sequencing used blood. All receptors come from a man aged 65 to 79 in good health. Both conserved end residues are part of each CDR3.

v_call,j_call,cdr3_aa
TRBV5-1,TRBJ2-2,CASSEVLNTGELFF
TRBV25-1,TRBJ1-1,CASSVQGAKSEAFF
TRBV14,TRBJ1-2,CASSQGTGAGYTF
TRBV5-1,TRBJ2-3,CASSLYSPSTDTQYF
TRBV2,TRBJ1-6,CASSVGPDNSPLHF
TRBV20-1,TRBJ2-1,CSAPDSGRASEQFF
TRBV28,TRBJ2-7,CASRAVSYEQYF
TRBV27,TRBJ2-1,CASSFGTAYNEQFF
TRBV5-1,TRBJ2-7,CASSLLAGGNEQYF
TRBV9,TRBJ2-1,CASSILAGGAYNEQFF
TRBV4-3,TRBJ2-7,CASSQGRWAEQYF
TRBV6-5,TRBJ2-2,CASSYGREISGELFF
TRBV10-2,TRBJ2-7,CASSGSVYEQYF
TRBV12-3/TRBV12-4,TRBJ1-1,CASSWGGGSRTEAFF
TRBV10-2,TRBJ2-4,CASANGNIQYF
TRBV29-1,TRBJ2-3,CSVETSGASTDTQYF